A selection of T cell receptor beta chains follows, all from one sample in a study of blood T cell repertoires in COVID-19. Assay: immunoSEQ multiplex PCR; the TCRdb copy retains only in-frame clones and omits some. The sample records 63,000 or so clones, about 86% being singletons. The sample was peripheral blood. These receptors all come from a human donor in a cohort sampled during active COVID-19. The CDR3 runs from the conserved cysteine through the conserved F or W. A D gene is named only where the DNA matches it firmly. Size is stated for part of the rows, as once, few or many counts, or as a class when the clone is expanded.

j_gene | d_gene | v_gene | abundance | CDR3nt | CDR3aa
TRBJ1-2 | NA | TRBV11-2 | NA | TGTGCCAGCAGCTTAGATCCCCTGGCCCCCGCCTTC | CASSLDPLAPAF
TRBJ1-3 | TRBD1 | TRBV4-3 | NA | TGCGCCAGCAGCCCCCATTTATACAGGGGCTCTGGAAACACCATATATTTT | CASSPHLYRGSGNTIYF
TRBJ2-3 | TRBD2 | TRBV12-5 | NA | TGTGCTAGTGGTAGCGGGACTAGCATTGGCACAGATACGCAGTATTTT | CASGSGTSIGTDTQYF
TRBJ2-1 | TRBD2 | TRBV7-9 | NA | TGTGCCAGCAGCTTAGGGACTAGCCCTAACAATGAGCAGTTCTTC | CASSLGTSPNNEQFF
TRBJ2-1 | TRBD2 | TRBV11-1 | NA | TGTGCCAGCAGTGTGAGTGGAACGGGGGGGTACAATGAGCAGTTCTTC | CASSVSGTGGYNEQFF
TRBJ1-2 | TRBD1 | TRBV4-2 | NA | TGTGCCAGCAGCCAAGATGGTACAGGGGTTATTTATGGCTACACCTTC | CASSQDGTGVIYGYTF
TRBJ2-7 | NA | TRBV4-1 | NA | TGCGCCAGCAGCTATATCAGGGACTACGAGCAGTACTTC | CASSYIRDYEQYF
TRBJ2-7 | TRBD1 | TRBV5-5 | medium-sized | TGTGCCAGCAGCTTACAGGGGGCGTACGAGCAGTACTTC | CASSLQGAYEQYF
TRBJ2-1 | TRBD1 | TRBV4-3 | NA | TGCGCCAGCAGCCAAGATATCGTCGGACAGGGTTACAATGAGCAGTTCTTC | CASSQDIVGQGYNEQFF
TRBJ2-5 | TRBD1 | TRBV3-1/TRBV3-2 | NA | TGTGCCAGCAGCCAAGTCACAGGGGATGAGACCCAGTACTTC | CASSQVTGDETQYF
TRBJ1-4 | NA | TRBV30 | NA | TGTGCCTGGAGTGTAATCGGGGAACCGCTGTTTTTT | CAWSVIGEPLFF
TRBJ1-1 | TRBD1 | TRBV19 | NA | TGTGCCAGTAGTGGAAGGGGGCGAGACACTGAAGCTTTCTTT | CASSGRGRDTEAFF
TRBJ2-1 | TRBD2 | TRBV28 | NA | TGTGCCAGCAGTTCCCGACAGCGGGGGCCAGACAATGAGCAGTTCTTC | CASSSRQRGPDNEQFF
TRBJ1-1 | TRBD1 | TRBV12-5 | NA | TGTGCTAGTGGTTTAGGGGGCGAATTCGTAACGGAAGCTTTCTTT | CASGLGGEFVTEAFF
TRBJ2-2 | NA | TRBV19 | NA | TGTGCCAGTAGGGCCGGGACCCGGGGGACCGGGGAGCTGTTTTTT | CASRAGTRGTGELFF
TRBJ1-1 | TRBD1 | TRBV6-2/TRBV6-3 | NA | TGTGCCAGCAGTAGGGACAGAGTGAACACTGAAGCTTTCTTT | CASSRDRVNTEAFF
TRBJ2-7 | TRBD2 | TRBV19 | few | TGTGCCAGTAGTACCACTAGCGGGGGGGTTTACGAGCAGTACTTC | CASSTTSGGVYEQYF
TRBJ2-7 | TRBD1 | TRBV28 | NA | TGTGCCAGCAGTGCTTCGACAGGGAAGTACGAGCAGTACTTC | CASSASTGKYEQYF
TRBJ1-5 | TRBD1 | TRBV27 | NA | TGTGCCAGCAGTTTATTACCGGGACAGGGGGCTGATCAGCCCCAGCATTTT | CASSLLPGQGADQPQHF